A single sample is the source of the 21 T cell receptor beta chains below, sequenced in a study of blood T cell repertoires in COVID-19. Only in-frame clones appear in the TCRdb table, and some are missing; sequencing was by immunoSEQ multiplex PCR. Of under 130,000 clones listed, approximately 76% were seen once; the top ten hold roughly a fifth. The sample consisted of peripheral blood. The receptors originated from a woman in her 70s with acute or convalescent COVID-19.

The CDR3 protein is CSVQDRANEKLFF. In DNA form, the CDR3 reads TGCAGCGTTCAGGACAGGGCAAATGAAAAACTGTTTTTT. V gene TRBV29-1 combines with J gene TRBJ1-4, with 8 nucleotides matching TRBD1. The germline V gene encodes CDR1 SQVTM and CDR2 ANQGSEA. V trimming: 5 bases; J trimming: 5 bases; junction bases outside the gene matches: 4. CDR3 size: 13 residues.

The chain combines TRBV6-5 with TRBJ1-2; possible D gene TRBD1, 5 bases. The CDR3 loop spans 14 amino acids. V shed 2 bases and J shed 6 bases, with 13 bases lying between them. Per germline, CDR1 MNHEY and CDR2 SVGAGI. For the CDR3, the DNA is TGTGCCAGCAGTTACGGGGGGGAACGCGATGGCTACACCTTC. This encodes CASSYGGERDGYTF.

The CDR3 coding sequence is TGTGCCAGCAGTCGGGACAGGGGGCATGAGCAGTTCTTC. Protein product: CASSRDRGHEQFF. This chain joins TRBV6-4 and TRBJ2-1, with 12 bases fitting TRBD1. This CDR3 comprises 13 residues. The V and J ends lost 5 bases and 8 bases, in that order; junction bases with no gene match: 1. Germline loops: CDR1 MRHNA, CDR2 SNTAGT.

The rearrangement links TRBV6-5 to TRBJ1-2, with 7 bases matching TRBD1. Losses at the gene ends were 6 bases for V and 6 bases for J; bases not matched to a gene: 10. The CDR3 totals 14 residues. From germline, CDR1 is MNHEY and CDR2 SVGAGI. CDR3 in DNA: TGTGCCAGCAGGCCCCAGGGGGAGATCCATGGCTACACCTTC. Protein product: CASRPQGEIHGYTF.

This clone was detected only once. The chain joins TRBV12-3 or TRBV12-4 to TRBJ2-1; possibly TRBD2 for D (6 bases). The length of the CDR3 is 13 residues. The V and J ends lost 7 bases and 7 bases respectively, with 14 bases between them. The DNA of the CDR3 is TGTGCCAGCACCCATAGTGGGGGGAATGAGCAGTTCTTC. Protein product: CASTHSGGNEQFF.

This sequence joins TRBV19 and TRBJ1-2, with 11 bases lining up with TRBD1. The germline V gene has CDR1 LNHDA and CDR2 SQIVND (reference sequence). Unmatched junction bases numbered 13, after V lost 3 bases and J lost 7 bases. CDR3 length: 17 amino acids. CDR3 DNA: TGTGCCAGTAGTATCAGGACAGGGGGCGCGGTAAACAGTGGCTACACCTTC. It is translated as CASSIRTGGAVNSGYTF.

This sequence joins TRBV11-3 and TRBJ2-1, with TRBD1 identical over 11 bases. J lost 8 bases, V lost 1 base, and 7 bases had no gene match. Germline CDR1 SGHNT, CDR2 YENEEA. The CDR3 is 16 residues long. DNA for the CDR3: TGTGCCAGCAGCTTAGGGGGACAGGGGGATCTTGATGAGCAGTTCTTC. It codes for CASSLGGQGDLDEQFF.

The table lists this clone with a few counts. J is TRBJ2-1 and V is TRBV2; 8 bases match TRBD2. The V gene end was trimmed by 6 bases and the J gene end by 7 bases; junction bases not matched to a gene: 11. This CDR3 spans 15 amino acids. Per germline, CDR1 SNHLY and CDR2 FYNNEI. This CDR3 is CASRPGTRGANEQFF. In nucleotides, the CDR3 is TGTGCCAGCAGACCCGGGACTAGGGGGGCGAATGAGCAGTTCTTC. Using reference TRBV2 and TRBJ2-1 for the parts outside the CDR3, the full variable domain is EPEVTQTPSHQVTQMGQEVILRCVPISNHLYFYWYRQILGQKVEFLVSFYNNEISEKSEIFDDQFSVERPDGSNFTLKIRSTKLEDSAMYFCASRPGTRGANEQFFGPGTRLTVL.

V gene TRBV5-1 combines with J gene TRBJ2-2; tentative D call: TRBD2 (7 bases). This CDR3 region has 17 residues. Germline values: CDR1 SGHRS, CDR2 YFSETQ. Trimming shortened V by 5 bases and J by 0 bases, and 17 bases separated the two germline ends. CDR3 sequence: CASRPRSGGANTGELFF. The CDR3 nucleotides read TGCGCCAGCAGGCCTAGATCGGGGGGCGCGAACACCGGGGAGCTGTTTTTT. The whole variable domain, filled in from reference TRBV5-1 and TRBJ2-2, reads KAGVTQTPRYLIKTRGQQVTLSCSPISGHRSVSWYQQTPGQGLQFLFEYFSETQRNKGNFPGRFSGRQFSNSRSEMNVSTLELGDSALYLCASRPRSGGANTGELFFGEGSRLTVL.

The chain carries TRBV14 and TRBJ1-2, with D unclear. The CDR3 has 15 amino acids. Trimming pared 3 bases from V and 0 bases from J, leaving 11 bases between. Germline V gene data show CDR1 as SGHDN and CDR2 as FVKESK. The CDR3 loop is CASSQFSASNYGYTF. CDR3 DNA sequence: TGTGCCAGCAGCCAGTTTTCAGCGTCTAACTATGGCTACACCTTC.

This clone showed up just once. This chain links TRBV9 with TRBJ1-2; D possibly corresponds to TRBD1 (6 bases). The length of the CDR3 is 15 residues. The V gene lost 5 bases and the J gene lost 0 bases, with 14 bases spanning the gap. The germline CDR1 and CDR2 sequences are SGDLS and YYNGEE. The CDR3 nucleotides are TGTGCCAGCAGTGCCGGACAGCTAACTAACTATGGCTACACCTTC. Translating it yields CASSAGQLTNYGYTF.

V and J are TRBV3-1 (or the pseudogene TRBV3-2) and TRBJ1-4; TRBD1 aligns across 7 bases. Trimming removed 1 base from V and 5 bases from J; junction bases left unmatched: 4. The CDR3 spans 15 residues. Germline V gene data show CDR1 as LGHDT and CDR2 as YNNKEL (reference sequence). The CDR3 DNA reads TGTGCCAGCAGCCAAGTCAGGGGGATAAATGAAAAACTGTTTTTT. Amino acids: CASSQVRGINEKLFF.

This clone was seen only once. The V and J genes are TRBV5-1 and TRBJ2-4; 8 bases are a match to TRBD2. Trimming removed 0 bases from V and 0 bases from J; junction bases left unmatched: 11. Germline V gene sequence: CDR1 SGHRS, CDR2 YFSETQ. The CDR3 spans 19 residues. CDR3 nucleotide sequence: TGCGCCAGCAGCTTGGTAGGTGGGAGCGGGGGTCCAGCCAAAAACATTCAGTACTTC. Translation gives CASSLVGGSGGPAKNIQYF.

V gene TRBV11-2 combines with J gene TRBJ1-4; D is uncertain. This CDR3 is 15 amino acids long. Germline values: CDR1 SGHAT, CDR2 FQNNGV. V lost 5 bases to trimming and J lost 5 bases, with 15 bases between them. The CDR3 nucleotides are TGTGCCAGCAGCCGGCGGTCGTTTAAGAATGAAAAACTGTTTTTT. Protein: CASSRRSFKNEKLFF.

This clone has just a few counts. This rearrangement joins TRBV19 to TRBJ1-6; D is undetermined. The V and J ends lost 8 bases and 7 bases respectively, with 15 bases between them. In germline, CDR1 is LNHDA, CDR2 SQIVND (reference sequence). The CDR3 covers 14 residues. CDR3 nucleotide sequence: TGTGCCAGTTCCGACCGCGGCGACAATTCACCCCTCCACTTT. Protein: CASSDRGDNSPLHF.

The chain employs TRBV10-1 and TRBJ2-7; TRBD2 might be the D (6 bases). Germline V gene sequence: CDR1 WNHNN, CDR2 SYGVQD (reference sequence). V lost 3 bases, J lost 0 bases, and 9 bases lay in between. The CDR3 spans 14 residues. The chain's CDR3 is CASSESGLSYEQYF. The CDR3 nucleotides are TGCGCCAGCAGTGAATCGGGACTCTCCTACGAGCAGTACTTC.

The CDR3 here is CASSPGQKNIQYF. The CDR3 nucleotides are TGTGCCAGCTCACCGGGACAGAAAAACATTCAGTACTTC. The chain employs TRBV18 and TRBJ2-4, with 7 bases aligning to TRBD1. Germline trimming cut 3 bases from V and 4 bases from J; bases unmatched to any gene: 0. Germline V lookup: CDR1 KGHSH, CDR2 LQKENI. The CDR3 runs to 13 residues.

V usage is TRBV30 and J usage is TRBJ1-3; D uncertain. The CDR3 is 13 amino acids. V shed 2 bases and J shed 12 bases, with 17 bases lying between them. Germline V CDR1 and CDR2: GTSNPN, SVGIG (reference sequence). The CDR3 DNA follows: TGTGCCTGGAGTCAGACTCGGATCCAACACATATATTTT. Protein product: CAWSQTRIQHIYF.

The chain is built from TRBV6-4 and TRBJ2-1, with 10 bases lining up with TRBD2. The J segment lost 7 bases and the V segment lost 0 bases, leaving 3 bases of the junction unmatched. This CDR3 has 15 residues. Germline V gene lookup returns CDR1 MRHNA and CDR2 SNTAGT. This CDR3 reads CASSDSSGGSNEQFF. The CDR3 nucleotides read TGTGCCAGCAGTGACTCTAGCGGGGGGTCTAATGAGCAGTTCTTC.

The chain links TRBV15 to TRBJ1-5; TRBD1 matches 9 bases. Germline V lookup: CDR1 LNHNV, CDR2 YYDKDF (reference sequence). The CDR3 has 19 residues. After removal of 1 base from V and 0 bases from J, the junction contained 10 bases not matched to a gene. The CDR3 loop is CATSRGGTGPFYSNQPQHF. In DNA form, the CDR3 reads TGTGCCACCAGCAGAGGGGGGACAGGGCCCTTTTATAGCAATCAGCCCCAGCATTTT.

Concerning this clone: A far larger clone differs by one base, so this is likely a read error. The J gene is TRBJ1-3, the V gene TRBV7-9; the D gene is possibly TRBD1 (5 bases). Trimming shortened V by 1 base and J by 4 bases, and 5 bases separated the two germline ends. This CDR3 is 13 amino acids long. Per the germline V gene, CDR1 is SEHNR and CDR2 is FQNEAQ (reference sequence). The CDR3 bases are TGTGCCAGCAGCTTAGGACAGGGAAACACCATATATTTT. This encodes CASSLGQGNTIYF.